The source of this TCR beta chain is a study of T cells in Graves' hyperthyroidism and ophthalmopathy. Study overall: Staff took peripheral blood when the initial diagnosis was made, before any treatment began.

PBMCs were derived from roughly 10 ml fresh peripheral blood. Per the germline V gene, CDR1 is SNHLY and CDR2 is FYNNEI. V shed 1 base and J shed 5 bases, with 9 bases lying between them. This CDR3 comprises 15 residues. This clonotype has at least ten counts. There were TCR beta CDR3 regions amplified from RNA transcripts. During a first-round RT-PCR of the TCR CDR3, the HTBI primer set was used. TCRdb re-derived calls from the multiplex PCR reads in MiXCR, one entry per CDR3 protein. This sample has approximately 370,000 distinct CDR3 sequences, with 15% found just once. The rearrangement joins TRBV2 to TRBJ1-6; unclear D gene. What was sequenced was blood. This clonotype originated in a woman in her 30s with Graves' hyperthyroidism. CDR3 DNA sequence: TGTGCCAGCAGTGAAGGGGGATTGGATAATTCACCCCTCCACTTT. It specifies CASSEGGLDNSPLHF. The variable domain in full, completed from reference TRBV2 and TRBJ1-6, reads EPEVTQTPSHQVTQMGQEVILRCVPISNHLYFYWYRQILGQKVEFLVSFYNNEISEKSEIFDDQFSVERPDGSNFTLKIRSTKLEDSAMYFCASSEGGLDNSPLHFGNGTRLTVT.